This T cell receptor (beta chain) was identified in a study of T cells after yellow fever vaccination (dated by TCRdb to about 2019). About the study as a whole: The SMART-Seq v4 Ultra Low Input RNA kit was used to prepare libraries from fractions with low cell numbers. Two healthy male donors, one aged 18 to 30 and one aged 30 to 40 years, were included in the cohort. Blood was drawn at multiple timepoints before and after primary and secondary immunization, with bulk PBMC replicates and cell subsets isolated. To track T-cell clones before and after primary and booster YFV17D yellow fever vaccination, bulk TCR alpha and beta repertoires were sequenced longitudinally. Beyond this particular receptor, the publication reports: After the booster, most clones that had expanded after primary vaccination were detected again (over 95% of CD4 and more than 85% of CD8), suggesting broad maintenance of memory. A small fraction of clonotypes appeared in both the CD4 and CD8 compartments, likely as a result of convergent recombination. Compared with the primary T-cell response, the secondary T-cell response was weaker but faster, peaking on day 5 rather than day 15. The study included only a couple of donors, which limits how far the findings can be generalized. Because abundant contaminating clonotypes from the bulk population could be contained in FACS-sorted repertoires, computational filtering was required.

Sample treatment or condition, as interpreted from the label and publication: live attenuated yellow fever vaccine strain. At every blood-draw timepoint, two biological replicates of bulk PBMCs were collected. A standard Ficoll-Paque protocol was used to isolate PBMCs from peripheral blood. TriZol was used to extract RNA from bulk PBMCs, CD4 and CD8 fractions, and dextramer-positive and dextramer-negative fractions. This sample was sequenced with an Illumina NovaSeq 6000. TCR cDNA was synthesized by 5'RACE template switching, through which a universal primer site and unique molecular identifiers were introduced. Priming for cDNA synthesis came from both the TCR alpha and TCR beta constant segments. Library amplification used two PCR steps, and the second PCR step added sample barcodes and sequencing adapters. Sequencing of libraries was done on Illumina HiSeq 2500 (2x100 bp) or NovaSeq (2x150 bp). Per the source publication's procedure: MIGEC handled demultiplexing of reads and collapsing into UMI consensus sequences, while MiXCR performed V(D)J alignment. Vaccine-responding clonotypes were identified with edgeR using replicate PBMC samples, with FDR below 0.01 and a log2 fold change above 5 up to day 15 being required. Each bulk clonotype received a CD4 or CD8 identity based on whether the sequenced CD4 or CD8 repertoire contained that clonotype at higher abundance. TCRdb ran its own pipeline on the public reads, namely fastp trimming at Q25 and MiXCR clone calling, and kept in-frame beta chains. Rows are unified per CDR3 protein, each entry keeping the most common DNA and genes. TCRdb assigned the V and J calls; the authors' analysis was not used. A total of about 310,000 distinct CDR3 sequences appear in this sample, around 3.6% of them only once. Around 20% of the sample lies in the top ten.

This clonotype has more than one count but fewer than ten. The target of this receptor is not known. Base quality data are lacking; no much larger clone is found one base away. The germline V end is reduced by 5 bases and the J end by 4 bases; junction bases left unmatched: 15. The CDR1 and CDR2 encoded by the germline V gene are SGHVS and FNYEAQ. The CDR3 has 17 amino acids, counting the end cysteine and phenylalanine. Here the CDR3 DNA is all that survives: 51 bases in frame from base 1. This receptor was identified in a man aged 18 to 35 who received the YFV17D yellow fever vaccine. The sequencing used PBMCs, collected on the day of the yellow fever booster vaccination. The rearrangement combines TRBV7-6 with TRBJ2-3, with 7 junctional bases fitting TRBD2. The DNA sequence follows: TGTGCCAGCAGCGCCCTTCAGGGAGGGAGGTTTGCAGATACGCAGTATTTT. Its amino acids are CASSALQGGRFADTQYF.